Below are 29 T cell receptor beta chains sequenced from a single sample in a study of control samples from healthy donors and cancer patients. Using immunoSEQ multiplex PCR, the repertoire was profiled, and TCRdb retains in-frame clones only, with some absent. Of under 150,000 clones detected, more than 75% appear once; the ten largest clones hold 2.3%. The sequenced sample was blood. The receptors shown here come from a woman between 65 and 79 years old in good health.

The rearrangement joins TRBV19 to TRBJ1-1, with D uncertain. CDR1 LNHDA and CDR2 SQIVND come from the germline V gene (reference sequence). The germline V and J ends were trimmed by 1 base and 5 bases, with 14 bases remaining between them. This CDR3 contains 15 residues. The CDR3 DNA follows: TGTGCCAGTAGTATAGTAGCGGGCAGGAGGACTGAAGCTTTCTTT. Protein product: CASSIVAGRRTEAFF.

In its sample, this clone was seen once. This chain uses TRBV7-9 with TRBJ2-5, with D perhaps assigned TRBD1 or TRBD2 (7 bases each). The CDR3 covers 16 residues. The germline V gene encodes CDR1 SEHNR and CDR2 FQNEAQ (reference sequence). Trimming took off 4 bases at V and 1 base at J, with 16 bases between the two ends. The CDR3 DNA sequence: TGTGCCAGCAGCTCCCCGCGGGGGACAGCCCAAGAGACCCAGTACTTC. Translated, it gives CASSSPRGTAQETQYF.

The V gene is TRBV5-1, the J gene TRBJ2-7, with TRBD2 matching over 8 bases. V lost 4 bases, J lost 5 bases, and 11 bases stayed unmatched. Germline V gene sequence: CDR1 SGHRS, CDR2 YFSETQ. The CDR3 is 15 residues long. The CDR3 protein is CASSIPTSVENEQYF. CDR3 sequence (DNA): TGCGCCAGCAGCATCCCGACTAGCGTCGAAAACGAGCAGTACTTC.

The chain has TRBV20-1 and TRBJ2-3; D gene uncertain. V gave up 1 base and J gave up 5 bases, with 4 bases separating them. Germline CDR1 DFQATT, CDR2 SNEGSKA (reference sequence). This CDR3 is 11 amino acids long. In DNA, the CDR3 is TGCAGTGCTAGAGGGGTAGATACGCAGTATTTT. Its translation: CSARGVDTQYF.

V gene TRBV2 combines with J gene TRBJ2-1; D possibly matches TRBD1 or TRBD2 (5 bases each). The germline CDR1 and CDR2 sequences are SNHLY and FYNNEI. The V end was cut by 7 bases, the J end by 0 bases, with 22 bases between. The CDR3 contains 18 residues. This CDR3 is CASNDPPGRPSSYNEQFF. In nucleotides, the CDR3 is TGTGCCAGCAACGACCCCCCGGGGCGGCCAAGCTCCTACAATGAGCAGTTCTTC.

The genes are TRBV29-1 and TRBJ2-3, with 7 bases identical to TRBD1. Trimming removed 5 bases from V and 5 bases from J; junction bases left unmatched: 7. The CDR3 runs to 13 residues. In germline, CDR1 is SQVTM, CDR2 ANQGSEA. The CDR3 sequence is CSVIQGVEDTQYF. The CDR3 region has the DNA TGCAGCGTTATCCAGGGGGTAGAAGATACGCAGTATTTT.

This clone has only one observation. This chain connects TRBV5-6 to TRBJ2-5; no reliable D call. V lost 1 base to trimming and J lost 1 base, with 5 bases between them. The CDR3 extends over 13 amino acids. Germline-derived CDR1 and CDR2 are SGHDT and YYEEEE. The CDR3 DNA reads TGTGCCAGCAGCTTGCCTAGCCAAGAGACCCAGTACTTC. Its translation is CASSLPSQETQYF.

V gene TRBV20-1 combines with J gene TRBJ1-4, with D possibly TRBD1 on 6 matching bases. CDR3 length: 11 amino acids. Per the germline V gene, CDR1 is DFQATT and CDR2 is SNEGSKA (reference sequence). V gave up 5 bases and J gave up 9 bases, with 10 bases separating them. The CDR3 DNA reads TGCAGTGCTCCGGACAGTCAAAAACTGTTTTTT. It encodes CSAPDSQKLFF.

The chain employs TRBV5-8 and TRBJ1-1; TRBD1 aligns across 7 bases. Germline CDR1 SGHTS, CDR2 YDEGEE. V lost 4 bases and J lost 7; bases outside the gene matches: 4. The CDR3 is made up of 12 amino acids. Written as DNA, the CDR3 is TGTGCCAGCAGCCGGGACAGTCTTGAAGCTTTCTTT. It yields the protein CASSRDSLEAFF.

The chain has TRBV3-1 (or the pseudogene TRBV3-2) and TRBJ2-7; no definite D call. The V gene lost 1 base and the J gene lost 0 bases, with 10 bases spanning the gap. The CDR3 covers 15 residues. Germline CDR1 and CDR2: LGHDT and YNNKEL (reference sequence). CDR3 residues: CASSQGMGISYEQYF. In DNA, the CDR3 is TGTGCCAGCAGCCAAGGGATGGGAATCTCCTACGAGCAGTACTTC.

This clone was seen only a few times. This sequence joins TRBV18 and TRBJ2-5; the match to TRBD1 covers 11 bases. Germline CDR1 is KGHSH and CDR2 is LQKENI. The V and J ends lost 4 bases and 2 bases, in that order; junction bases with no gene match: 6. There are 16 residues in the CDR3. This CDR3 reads CASSRTGGPLQETQYF. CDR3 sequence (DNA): TGTGCCAGCTCACGGACAGGGGGCCCCCTACAAGAGACCCAGTACTTC.

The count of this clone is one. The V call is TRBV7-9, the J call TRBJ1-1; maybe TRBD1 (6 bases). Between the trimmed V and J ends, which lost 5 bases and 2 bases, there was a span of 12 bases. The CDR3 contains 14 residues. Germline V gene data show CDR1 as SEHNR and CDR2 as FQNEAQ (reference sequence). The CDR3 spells CASSPWTANTEAFF. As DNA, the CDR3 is TGTGCCAGCAGCCCATGGACAGCCAACACTGAAGCTTTCTTT.

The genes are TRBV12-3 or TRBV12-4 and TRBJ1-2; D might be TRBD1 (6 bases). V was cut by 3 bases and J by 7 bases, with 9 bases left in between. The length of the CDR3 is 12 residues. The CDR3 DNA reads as TGTGCCAGCAGTTTTGAGGGGGTTGGCTACACCTTC. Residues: CASSFEGVGYTF.

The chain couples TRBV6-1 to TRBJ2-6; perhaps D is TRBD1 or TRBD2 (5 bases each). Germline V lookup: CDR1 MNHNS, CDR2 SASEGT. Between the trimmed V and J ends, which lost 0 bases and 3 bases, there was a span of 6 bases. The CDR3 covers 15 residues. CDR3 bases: TGTGCCAGCAGTGAAGCGGGGGTTGGGGCCAACGTCCTGACTTTC. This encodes CASSEAGVGANVLTF.

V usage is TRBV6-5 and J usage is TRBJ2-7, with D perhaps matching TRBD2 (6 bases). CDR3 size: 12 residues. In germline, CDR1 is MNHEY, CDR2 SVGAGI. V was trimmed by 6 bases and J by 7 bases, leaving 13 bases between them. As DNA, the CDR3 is TGTGCCAGCAGAGGAGGGAGGAGGGAGCAGTACTTC. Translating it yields CASRGGRREQYF.

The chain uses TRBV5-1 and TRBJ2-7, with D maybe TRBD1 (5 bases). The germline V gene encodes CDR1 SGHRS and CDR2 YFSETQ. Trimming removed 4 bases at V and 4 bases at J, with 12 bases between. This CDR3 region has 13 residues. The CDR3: CASSEMAGYEQYF. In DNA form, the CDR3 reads TGCGCCAGCAGCGAAATGGCAGGGTACGAGCAGTACTTC.

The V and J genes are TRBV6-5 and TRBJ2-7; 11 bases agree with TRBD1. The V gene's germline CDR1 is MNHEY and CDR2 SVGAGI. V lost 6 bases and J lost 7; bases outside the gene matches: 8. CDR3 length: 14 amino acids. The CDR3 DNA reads TGTGCCAGCAGGGGGACAGGGGGTCCGGTTGAGCAGTACTTC. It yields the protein CASRGTGGPVEQYF.

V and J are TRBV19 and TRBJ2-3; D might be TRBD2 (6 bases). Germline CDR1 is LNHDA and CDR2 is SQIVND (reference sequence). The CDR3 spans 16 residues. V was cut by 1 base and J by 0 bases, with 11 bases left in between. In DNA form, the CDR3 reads TGTGCCAGTAGTATAGCGGCAGGGACTAGCACAGATACGCAGTATTTT. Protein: CASSIAAGTSTDTQYF.

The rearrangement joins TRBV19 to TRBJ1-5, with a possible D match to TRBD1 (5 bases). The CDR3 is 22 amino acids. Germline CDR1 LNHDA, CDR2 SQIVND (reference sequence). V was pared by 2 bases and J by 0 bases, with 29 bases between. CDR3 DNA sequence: TGTGCCAGTAGTATATCCCCACTTTTGCGGGACCGGAGGGGTTATAGCAATCAGCCCCAGCATTTT. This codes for CASSISPLLRDRRGYSNQPQHF.

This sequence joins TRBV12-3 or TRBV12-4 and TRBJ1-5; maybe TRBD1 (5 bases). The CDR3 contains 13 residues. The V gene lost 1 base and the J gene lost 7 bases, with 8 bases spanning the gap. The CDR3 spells CASSLGAGQPQHF. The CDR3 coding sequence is TGTGCCAGCAGTTTAGGTGCAGGGCAGCCCCAGCATTTT.

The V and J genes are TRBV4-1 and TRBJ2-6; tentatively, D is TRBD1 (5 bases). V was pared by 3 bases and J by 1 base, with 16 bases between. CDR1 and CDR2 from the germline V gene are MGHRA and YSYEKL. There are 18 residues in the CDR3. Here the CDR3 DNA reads TGCGCCAGCAGCCATGGTACTGCAGGGTTATCTGGGGCCAACGTCCTGACTTTC. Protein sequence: CASSHGTAGLSGANVLTF.

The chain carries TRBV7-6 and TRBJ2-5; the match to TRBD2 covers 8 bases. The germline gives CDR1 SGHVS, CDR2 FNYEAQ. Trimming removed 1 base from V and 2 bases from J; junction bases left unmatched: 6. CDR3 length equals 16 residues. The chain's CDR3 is CASSLGAGDKQETQYF. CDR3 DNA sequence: TGTGCCAGCAGCTTAGGAGCGGGGGATAAACAAGAGACCCAGTACTTC.

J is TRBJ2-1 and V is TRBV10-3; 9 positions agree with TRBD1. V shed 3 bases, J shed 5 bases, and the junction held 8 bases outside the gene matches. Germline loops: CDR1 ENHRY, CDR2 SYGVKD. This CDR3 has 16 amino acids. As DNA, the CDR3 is TGTGCCATCAGTGAATTCCGGGACAGGGAGAACAATGAGCAGTTCTTC. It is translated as CAISEFRDRENNEQFF.

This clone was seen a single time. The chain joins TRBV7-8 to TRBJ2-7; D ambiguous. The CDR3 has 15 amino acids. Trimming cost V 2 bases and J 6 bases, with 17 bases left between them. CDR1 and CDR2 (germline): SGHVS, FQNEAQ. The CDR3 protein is CASSLRDGGVAEQYF. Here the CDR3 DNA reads TGTGCCAGCAGCTTAAGAGACGGTGGAGTGGCCGAGCAGTACTTC.

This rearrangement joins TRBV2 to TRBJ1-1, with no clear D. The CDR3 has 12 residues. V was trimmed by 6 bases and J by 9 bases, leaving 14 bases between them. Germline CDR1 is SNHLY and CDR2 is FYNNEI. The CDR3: CASSQWTTQAFF. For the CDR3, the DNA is TGTGCCAGCAGCCAATGGACCACCCAAGCTTTCTTT.

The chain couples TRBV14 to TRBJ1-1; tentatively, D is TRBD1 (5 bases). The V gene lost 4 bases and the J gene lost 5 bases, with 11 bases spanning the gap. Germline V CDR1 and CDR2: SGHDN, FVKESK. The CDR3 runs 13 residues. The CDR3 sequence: CASSLSGGTEAFF. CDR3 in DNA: TGTGCCAGCAGCCTTTCGGGGGGGACTGAAGCTTTCTTT.

The CDR3 reads CASSQVQGGGAPLHF. The DNA for the CDR3 is TGTGCCAGCAGCCAAGTACAGGGGGGTGGTGCACCCCTCCACTTT. The rearrangement joins TRBV3-1 (or the pseudogene TRBV3-2) to TRBJ1-6, with 8 bases aligning to TRBD1. The CDR3 is 15 amino acids. Trimming took 1 base from V and 11 from J; bases not matched to a gene: 7. From germline, CDR1 is LGHDT and CDR2 YNNKEL (reference sequence).

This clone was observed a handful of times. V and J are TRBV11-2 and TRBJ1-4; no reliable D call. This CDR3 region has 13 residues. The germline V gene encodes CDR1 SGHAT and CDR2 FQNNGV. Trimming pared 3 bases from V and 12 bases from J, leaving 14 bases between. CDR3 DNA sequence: TGTGCCAGCAGCTTTGTACTTACTGGGGAACTGTTTTTT. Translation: CASSFVLTGELFF.

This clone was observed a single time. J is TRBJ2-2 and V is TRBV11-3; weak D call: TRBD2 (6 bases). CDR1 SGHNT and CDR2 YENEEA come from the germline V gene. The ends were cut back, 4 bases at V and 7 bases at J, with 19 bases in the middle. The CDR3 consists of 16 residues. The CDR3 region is CASSSLGGTSGGELFF. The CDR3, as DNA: TGTGCCAGCAGCTCGCTCGGGGGAACCTCTGGCGGGGAGCTGTTTTTT. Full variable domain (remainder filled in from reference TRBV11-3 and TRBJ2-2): EAGVVQSPRYKIIEKKQPVAFWCNPISGHNTLYWYLQNLGQGPELLIRYENEEAVDDSQLPKDRFSAERLKGVDSTLKIQPAELGDSAVYLCASSSLGGTSGGELFFGEGSRLTVL.